Shown below are 18 T cell receptor beta chains from a single sample sequenced in a study of T cells in women clearing cervical HPV infection. Method: immunoSEQ multiplex PCR; TCRdb's copy keeps in-frame clones and lacks some. The sample table sets out roughly 30,000 clones. The sample taken for sequencing was blood buffy coat. These receptors were collected from a woman aged 18-69 years with a cervical HPV16 infection that either progressed to CIN3+ or cleared (not recorded which).

As regards this clone: Sequencing ends 3 residues short of the CDR3 end; the germline J gene provides the rest. This chain links TRBV19 with TRBJ2-1; 7 positions agree with TRBD1. This CDR3 spans 15 amino acids. Germline V gene lookup returns CDR1 LNHDA and CDR2 SQIVND (reference sequence). J gave up 0 bases and V 5 bases, and 4 bases lay outside the gene matches. The CDR3 DNA, read in part, is TGTGCCAGTAGTCCCCAGGGGGTCTCCTACAATGAG. Its protein is CASSPQGVSYNE. From start to end, the CDR3 is CASSPQGVSYNEQFF.

With regard to this clone: The read falls 3 residues short of the CDR3 end, and the missing part is taken from the germline J gene. V and J are TRBV30 and TRBJ2-7; 7 bases align to TRBD1. There are 13 residues in the CDR3. After removal of 3 bases from V and 6 bases from J, the junction contained 8 bases not matched to a gene. The germline V gene encodes CDR1 GTSNPN and CDR2 SVGIG (reference sequence). This chain's CDR3 is CAWSLGTDREQYF. Incomplete CDR3 DNA: TGTGCCTGGAGCCTCGGGACAGATCGCGAG.

In regard to this clone: The germline gene is not matched at one end of the junction; a read error may be the cause. The read ends 3 residues early relative to the CDR3; the germline J gene fills the gap. The chain links TRBV4-2 to TRBJ1-4; 10 positions match TRBD1. Germline assignment: CDR1 LGHNA and CDR2 YNFKEQ. The CDR3 is 15 amino acids. The covered CDR3 bases are TGCGCCAGCAGCCAAGGGACAGGGGCCAGTGAAAAA. It codes for CASSQGTGASEK. The entire CDR3 sequence reads CASSQGTGASEKLFF.

A note on this clone: The CDR3 end lies 3 residues beyond the end of the read and is filled in from the germline J gene. V is TRBV20-1 and J is TRBJ1-1; 9 bases are shared with TRBD1. Germline CDR1 is DFQATT and CDR2 is SNEGSKA (reference sequence). The CDR3 totals 13 residues. The ends lost 6 bases at V and 4 bases at J; junction bases unmatched: 6. The CDR3 here is CSAQTGGGTEAFF. The CDR3 bases that were read are TGCAGTGCCCAAACAGGGGGCGGCACTGAA.

As regards this clone: The read ends 3 residues shy of where the CDR3 ends; the end is completed using the germline J gene. V gene TRBV6-1 combines with J gene TRBJ2-3; TRBD2 matches 10 bases. Germline CDR1 is MNHNS and CDR2 is SASEGT. The V and J ends lost 0 bases and 5 bases, in that order; junction bases with no gene match: 5. CDR3 size: 16 residues. The sequenced CDR3 bases are TGTGCCAGCAGTGAAGCGCGGGCTAGCGGGAGAGATACG. Translation gives CASSEARASGRDT. The CDR3 in full is CASSEARASGRDTQYF.

As concerns this clone: With the read ending 3 residues before the CDR3 end, the germline J gene is used to fill in that end. This chain connects TRBV20-1 to TRBJ1-1; D gene ambiguous. Germline CDR1 and CDR2: DFQATT and SNEGSKA (reference sequence). V was clipped by 3 bases and J by 0 bases, with 14 bases between them. There are 15 residues in the CDR3. The covered CDR3 bases are TGCAGTGCTAGGGCGGGCGGAGCCTTGAACACTGAA. This codes for CSARAGGALNTE. The entire CDR3 sequence reads CSARAGGALNTEAFF.

As regards this clone: Read sequence stops 3 residues before the CDR3 end, and the germline J gene provides the missing end. The rearrangement joins TRBV19 to TRBJ1-4, with D possibly matching TRBD1 (6 bases). V lost 6 bases and J lost 8, with 19 bases in between. The CDR3 sequence is 15 residues long. Per the germline V gene, CDR1 is LNHDA and CDR2 is SQIVND (reference sequence). CDR3 DNA, as far as it was read: TGTGCCAGTAGCAGATACAGGGTACGGCAGGAAAAA. Translation gives CASSRYRVRQEK. The entire CDR3 protein reads CASSRYRVRQEKLFF. The full variable domain, in which reference TRBV19 and TRBJ1-4 provide the parts outside the CDR3, is DGGITQSPKYLFRKEGQNVTLSCEQNLNHDAMYWYRQDPGQGLRLIYYSQIVNDFQKGDIAEGYSVSREKKESFPLTVTSAQKNPTAFYLCASSRYRVRQEKLFFGSGTQLSVL.

A word on this clone: The sequence runs out 3 residues before the end of the CDR3; the remainder is reconstructed from the germline J gene. The chain employs TRBV5-6 and TRBJ1-1; possible D gene TRBD1, 5 bases. This CDR3 region has 15 residues. V shed 4 bases and J shed 2 bases, with 15 bases lying between them. CDR1 is SGHDT, CDR2 YYEEEE, per germline. The CDR3 region is CASSLFSTDNTEAFF. The covered CDR3 bases are TGTGCCAGCAGCCTCTTCTCGACAGATAACACTGAA.

Concerning this clone itself: The CDR3 goes on 3 residues after the read ends, and that part is filled in from the germline J gene. The rearrangement joins TRBV7-2 to TRBJ2-1; D gene ambiguous. Germline-derived CDR1 and CDR2 are SGHTA and FQGNSA. The ends were cut back, 5 bases at V and 0 bases at J, with 11 bases in the middle. The CDR3 covers 15 residues. The CDR3 DNA, read in part, is TGTGCCAGCAGCGGTCAGGTGGGCTCCTACAATGAG. Amino acid sequence: CASSGQVGSYNE. The complete CDR3 protein is CASSGQVGSYNEQFF.

With regard to this clone: The read finishes 3 residues shy of the CDR3 end, and the germline J gene is used to complete it. The chain couples TRBV6-1 to TRBJ2-1; 10 positions agree with TRBD2. Per the germline V gene, CDR1 is MNHNS and CDR2 is SASEGT. This CDR3 has 16 residues. The junction had 8 bases not matched to a gene; V was cut back by 2 bases and J by 7 bases. Here the CDR3 reads CASSELSGRALNEQFF. CDR3 DNA, as far as it was read: TGTGCCAGCAGTGAACTAAGCGGGAGGGCCTTGAATGAG.

Worth noting for this clone: The CDR3 end is not reached by the read, which stops 3 residues before it; the germline J gene fills it in. The rearrangement links TRBV30 to TRBJ1-1, with D possibly TRBD1 on 5 matching bases. The CDR3 loop spans 11 amino acids. CDR1 is GTSNPN, CDR2 SVGIG, per germline (reference sequence). The germline V and J ends were trimmed by 0 bases and 6 bases, with 5 bases remaining between them. The sequenced part of the CDR3 DNA is TGTGCCTGGAGTGTAGGGGCTGAA. Encoded protein: CAWSVGAE. The CDR3 reads in full as CAWSVGAEAFF.

Comments on this clone: Read coverage stops 3 residues before the CDR3 terminus; the germline J gene supplies the remainder. The chain is built from TRBV2 and TRBJ1-2; 7 bases match TRBD1. Germline V gene sequence: CDR1 SNHLY, CDR2 FYNNEI. This CDR3 is 14 amino acids long. The sequenced CDR3 bases are TGTGCCAGCAGTGCCCAGACAGGGCAAAGGGGC. Its translation is CASSAQTGQRG. The complete CDR3 protein is CASSAQTGQRGYTF.

As to this clone: The read terminates 3 residues ahead of where the CDR3 ends, so the germline J gene completes it. The chain uses TRBV18 and TRBJ1-1; tentative D call: TRBD1 (5 bases). Trimming took 3 bases from V and 6 from J, leaving 11 bases between them. The CDR3 runs 13 residues. Germline V gene sequence: CDR1 KGHSH, CDR2 LQKENI. The chain's CDR3 is CASSPRLQAEAFF. The sequenced CDR3 bases are TGTGCCAGCTCACCGCGGTTACAGGCTGAA.

In regard to this clone: The read terminates 3 residues ahead of where the CDR3 ends, so the germline J gene completes it. At the DNA level, this CDR3 is encoded by other sequences in the same sample as well. The chain couples TRBV2 to TRBJ2-7; tentative D call: TRBD1 (7 bases). V lost 7 bases, J lost 5 bases, and 18 bases lay in between. Per germline, CDR1 SNHLY and CDR2 FYNNEI. CDR3 length: 14 residues. The CDR3 bases that were read are TGTGCCAGCATGATGAGCCGCAGGGGGGACGAG. Translating gives CASMMSRRGDE. The CDR3, in full, reads CASMMSRRGDEQYF.

Turning to this clone: The read finishes 3 residues shy of the CDR3 end, and the germline J gene is used to complete it. The V call is TRBV20-1, the J call TRBJ2-3, with D possibly matching TRBD1 (6 bases). Germline V lookup: CDR1 DFQATT, CDR2 SNEGSKA (reference sequence). V lost 2 bases to trimming and J lost 0 bases, with 6 bases between them. This CDR3 is 13 amino acids long. The chain's CDR3 is CSARQGSTDTQYF. Partial CDR3 DNA: TGCAGTGCTAGACAGGGGAGCACAGATACG.

In regard to this clone: Read data end 3 residues before the CDR3 end; the end is taken from the germline J gene. The V gene is TRBV18, the J gene TRBJ1-3; 7 bases are a match to TRBD1. V lost 6 bases, J lost 0 bases, and 5 bases stayed unmatched. The CDR3 extends over 15 amino acids. Germline assignment: CDR1 KGHSH and CDR2 LQKENI. The CDR3 sequence is CASSRQGLSGNTIYF. The sequenced CDR3 bases are TGTGCCAGCTCCCGACAGGGCCTCTCTGGAAACACC.

With regard to this clone: Read coverage stops 3 residues before the CDR3 terminus; the germline J gene supplies the remainder. The V and J genes are TRBV20-1 and TRBJ1-1, with 12 bases aligning to TRBD1. Unmatched junction bases numbered 3, after V lost 6 bases and J lost 1 base. CDR3 size: 14 residues. The germline V gene has CDR1 DFQATT and CDR2 SNEGSKA (reference sequence). The CDR3 bases that were read are TGCAGTGCGTGGGACAGGGGGCCGAACACTGAA. Translated, it gives CSAWDRGPNTE. The full CDR3 is CSAWDRGPNTEAFF.

Regarding this clone: The read finishes 3 residues shy of the CDR3 end, and the germline J gene is used to complete it. The genes are TRBV28 and TRBJ2-3, with D perhaps TRBD1 (5 bases). The ends were cut back, 5 bases at V and 0 bases at J, with 12 bases in the middle. Per the germline V gene, CDR1 is MDHEN and CDR2 is SYDVKM. The length of the CDR3 is 15 residues. CDR3 loop: CASSIVRASTDTQYF. The sequenced CDR3 bases are TGTGCCAGCAGTATAGTCAGGGCTAGCACAGATACG.